The entry that follows covers one TCR beta chain sequence. Its antigen target is currently unknown. No quality values exist for individual bases; no much larger clone is one base distant. According to the germline V gene, CDR1 reads SGHAT and CDR2 reads FQNNGV. The CDR3 contains 14 residues, cysteine and phenylalanine counted. The kept DNA is CDR3 alone, 42 bases in frame from the first base. At the junction V is shortened by 5 bases and J by 8 bases, with 18 bases in between. This sample is drawn from a study of cytomegalovirus exposure and HLA in healthy donors (dated by TCRdb to between 2016 and 2019). Regarding the complete study: According to an earlier analysis of around 600 of the donors, 200 million or so T cells yielded over 90 million unique TCR beta sequences and approximately 300 Gb of sequence data. An early release covering roughly 640 HLA-typed donors comprised about 320 gigabases of sequencing data and tens of millions of unique TCR sequences. Of the approximately 400 genotyped donors, roughly 80% were placed in the genetic ancestry cluster associated with self-reported Caucasian donors. The study was designed to test whether signatures of past pathogen exposure could be identified by cataloging public T cell receptors. The study profiled the T cell repertoires of under 850 subjects by immunosequencing and related them to cytomegalovirus serostatus. Besides the first cohort of hundreds of subjects, a separate validation cohort made up of over a hundred different subjects was used. To predict cytomegalovirus infection status, the study combined high-throughput TCR immunosequencing, statistical association of individual TCRs with disease status, and machine learning. A later analysis re-analyzed previously published TCR beta repertoires from 660 or so donors and added high-resolution HLA genotyping to study TCR occurrence patterns. In the later analysis, no new phenotypic data were used to find candidate immune exposures; instead, reliance was placed on TCR beta sequences and their occurrence across donors. In an earlier analysis of a few hundred of the donors, high-throughput TCR beta sequencing was used to judge whether each TCR beta V gene segment behaved as functional or pseudogenic. Alongside the repertoire data, information on donor age, sex, ethnicity and CMV serostatus was compiled. Genome-wide SNP genotypes for about 60% of the roughly 670 donors were used in a later genetic analysis, which treated that subset as a discovery cohort. Every repertoire in the discovery cohort had been generated on one and the same sequencing platform. Class I and class II HLA loci were covered by the typing at four-digit resolution. Typing coverage differed by locus: A, B, C, DRB1 and DQB1 were typed in roughly 629-630 donors, DQA1 in roughly 510, DPA1 in around 580, and DPB1 in around 440. Five DR-DQ haplotypes were handled as single units for association and clustering because linkage in the cohort was strong. Across approximately 400 genotyped donors of the cohort, an average of roughly 230,000 unique TCR beta nucleotide sequences per donor were sequenced, and roughly 20% of those sequences were non-productive.

Study-wide findings and limitations: A later analysis associated around 16,000 TCR beta sequences with specific HLA alleles at a false discovery rate of 0.05. A later analysis found that TCR association rates varied across HLA loci, with DRB1 alleles showing the most associated TCRs and HLA-C alleles the fewest. The cohort was sequenced for TCR beta chains only, and without alpha or paired-chain data the features that could be detected were limited. A cluster of highly shared sequence variants was judged likely to represent a technical artifact of the sequencing pipeline. A further reported finding was that TCR beta sequences accurately predicted the HLA-A and HLA-B alleles for most subjects in the first cohort. The only immune exposure information available for the cohort was CMV serostatus. Linkage disequilibrium might explain the correlated functional status among segregating V segments, but an unknown experimental factor could not be excluded. Broadly in line with IMGT annotations, most TCR beta V segments showed up in productive rearrangements about 90% or about 30% of the time in an earlier analysis of 450 to 600 of the donors. Three of the identified cytomegalovirus-associated TCR beta chains were confirmed in vitro to be specific for cytomegalovirus antigens. The authors suggested that the approach could potentially be generalized to other disease states and immunological phenotypes. The classifier was reported to diagnose cytomegalovirus status with high specificity and sensitivity in both the original cohort and the validation cohort. A later analysis found that most CMV-associated TCR beta chains appeared HLA-restricted, with HLA associations seemingly driven largely by CMV exposure. V-gene and J-gene trimming of TCR beta chains was associated with a missense DCLRE1C variant in a later genetic analysis, and the association was replicated in an independent cohort. According to a later genetic analysis, donors in an Asian-associated ancestry cluster had fewer N-insertions in productive TCRs than the approximately 700-donor mean. While some public TCRs were present in many individuals, most TCR sequences turned up only very rarely across donors. Because the 87-base-pair reads could not distinguish some IMGT-functional V segments, including TRBV6-2 and TRBV6-3, those segments were excluded. Because counts were too low, some 17 rarely observed V segments, including chromosome 9 orphons, were left out of the earlier analysis of 500 to 750 of the donors. Compared with equally common non-associated chains, HLA-associated TCR beta chains in a later analysis were more clonally expanded and had lower generation probabilities. In a later analysis, several top co-occurrence clusters were reported to appear linked to parvovirus B19, influenza, CMV and Epstein-Barr virus. When HLA alleles, especially DR and DQ, strongly co-occurred, TCR associations were difficult to assign to individual alleles. A total of fewer than 200 TCR beta chains were listed by the study as associated with cytomegalovirus. Roughly uniform sequencing depth across donors was assumed in presence/absence analyses, although this assumption may not hold. Because HLA typing was unavailable for some donors at each locus, only the typed subset was used in association tests.

The cohort was made up of 666 healthy bone marrow donors. At the time of sampling, every cohort member was nominally healthy, though immune exposures that went unrecorded were likely present. The donor tested CMV seropositive, placing the donor among the 250 to 350 seropositive members of the cohort. A peripheral blood sample was provided by each donor, and peripheral blood mononuclear cells were used for TCR beta sequencing. The Qiagen DNeasy Blood Extraction Kit was used to extract genomic DNA from the blood cell samples. Library generation was performed with the immunoSEQ multiplex PCR assay. For the multiplex PCR, a mixture combining 60 forward primers for TCR Vbeta segments and 13 reverse primers for TCR Jbeta segments was used. A multiplex PCR assay on genomic DNA amplified the CDR3 region of rearranged TCR beta genes. On the Illumina HiSeq System, the amplified TCR beta libraries were sequenced as 87-base-pair reads. Per the source publication's procedure: In a later analysis, tens of millions of unique TCR beta chains were counted across the 666 repertoires, and about 10 million of these chains were shared by at least two donors. To remove PCR and sequencing errors, raw reads were error-corrected and collapsed into unique sequences using a nearest-neighbor algorithm that merged closely related sequences. To assign V, D and J gene segments, CDR3 sequences were aligned to IMGT reference sequences. For a sequence to be retained, a match of at least six nucleotides was required to both a V gene segment and a J gene segment. A rearrangement counted as productive if the CDR3 had no stop codons and remained in frame with V and J, and every other rearrangement counted as non-productive. Following IMGT convention, CDR3 was defined as the stretch from the second conserved V-encoded cysteine up to the conserved J-encoded phenylalanine. The earlier analysis of approximately 590 of the donors excluded any sequence lacking an unambiguous match to a single V gene segment. An earlier analysis of over 450 of the donors classified V segments as functional when productive rearrangements were above 56.7% and as segregating when the standard deviation between donors was above 5%. A statistical classification framework was built for diagnosing cytomegalovirus status from the catalog of TCR beta chain sequences. In a later analysis, TCR nucleotide sequences were compared against IMGT/GENE-DB human TR gene sequences so that V and J genes could be assigned. A later analysis assigned CDR3 sequences and most-parsimonious VDJ recombination scenarios with the TCRdist pipeline. A later analysis defined each TCR beta chain by its CDR3 amino acid sequence plus V-gene family, and excluded reads lacking a unique V-gene family. As a way to deal with suspected cross-contamination and a sequencing artifact, a later analysis dropped 640 or so nucleotide sequences that were highly shared and had low generation probability. In a later analysis, a clonal expansion index for each public chain was calculated from normalized within-repertoire ranks of inferred template counts. In a later analysis, generation probabilities were computed using a VDJ recombination model fitted to out-of-frame rearrangements, and the results were checked against IGoR. A later analysis scored TCR-TCR, TCR-HLA and TCR-CMV co-occurrence with hypergeometric tests, applying a repertoire-size bias correction to TCR pairs. In a later analysis, false discovery rates were estimated by permuting HLA or CMV assignments 20 times. In a later analysis, co-occurring TCRs were grouped using DBSCAN, and TCRdist sequence similarity was added for clustering within HLA-allele-positive subsets. Repertoires with fewer than 30,000 or more than 120,000 public chains were left out of co-occurrence clustering, as were roughly five repertoires with anomalous nucleotide sharing. What TCRdb holds here is the immuneACCESS table cut down to in-frame rearrangements. Part of the clones is not present; checked against another copy, under half of the missing clones reflect an unresolved V gene, and the others are unexplained. Clone size and the V and J calls come from that table; the DNA yielded D and trimming. The sample has about 130,000 clones on record, 80% of them singletons. The ten largest make up about 8.9% of the sample.

This sequence was found in a man under 40 in good health and CMV-seropositive. The chain was built from TRBV11-2 and TRBJ1-2; the best D guess is TRBD1, with 6 bases matching. The sample taken for sequencing was PBMCs. CDR3 sequence: CASSRDIGVVGYTF. In nucleotides, the sequence is TGTGCCAGCAGCAGGGACATTGGGGTGGTAGGCTACACCTTC.